These 27 T cell receptor beta chains came from one sample sequenced in a study of T cells in Graves' hyperthyroidism and ophthalmopathy. From RNA transcripts, TCR beta CDR3 regions were amplified. A first-round RT-PCR of the TCR CDR3 used the HTBI primer set. TCRdb called the multiplex PCR reads again in MiXCR, with one record for every CDR3 protein. Here the sample spans about 350,000 distinct CDR3 sequences, 15% to 20% being singletons. Specimen: blood. The source of these receptors is a woman aged 40-49 years with Graves' ophthalmopathy.

This clonotype has ten or more counts. The genes are TRBV12-3 or TRBV12-4 and TRBJ2-7, with D uncertain. The V gene lost 5 bases and the J gene lost 3 bases, with 14 bases spanning the gap. The CDR3 is 14 amino acids. CDR3 protein: CASSTQQDVYEQYF. CDR3 nucleotide sequence: TGTGCCAGCAGTACCCAGCAGGACGTCTACGAGCAGTACTTC.

As concerns this clonotype: One junction end disagrees with the germline gene, perhaps due to a read error. V gene TRBV12-3 or TRBV12-4 combines with J gene TRBJ2-7; TRBD1 is a possible D gene (5 bases). The CDR3 runs to 14 residues. This CDR3 is CASSPVEGAYEQSF. Here the CDR3 DNA reads TGTGCCAGCAGTCCCGTAGAAGGGGCCTACGAGCAGTCCTTC.

This clonotype was picked up many times. This sequence joins TRBV7-6 and TRBJ2-7, with a tentative D call TRBD2 (6 bases). The length of the CDR3 is 17 residues. CDR1 is SGHVS and CDR2 is FNYEAQ in the germline V gene. V dropped 1 base and J dropped 1 base, with 17 bases sitting between them. In DNA, the CDR3 is TGTGCCAGCAGCTTAGTTTCGGGGGATAACCCATCCTACGAGCAGTACTTC. As protein: CASSLVSGDNPSYEQYF.

This clonotype has at least ten counts. The rearrangement links TRBV20-1 to TRBJ1-1; D is uncertain. The germline V gene encodes CDR1 DFQATT and CDR2 SNEGSKA (reference sequence). The CDR3 runs to 17 residues. The V end lost 1 base, the J end lost 0 bases, and 18 bases lay between the germline ends. The CDR3 sequence: CSARVLEDGIMNTEAFF. The DNA for the CDR3 is TGCAGTGCTAGAGTTCTCGAGGACGGGATCATGAACACTGAAGCTTTCTTT.

This clonotype was picked up many times. The rearrangement links TRBV11-2 to TRBJ2-7; D may correspond to TRBD1 or TRBD2 (5 bases each). From germline, CDR1 is SGHAT and CDR2 FQNNGV. The ends were cut back, 7 bases at V and 3 bases at J, with 16 bases in the middle. The CDR3 runs to 14 residues. The CDR3 DNA reads TGTGCCAGCACCAACCGGGGACGCCTCTACGAGCAGTACTTC. Amino acid sequence: CASTNRGRLYEQYF.

This clonotype was counted ten times or more. The chain joins TRBV19 to TRBJ1-1; 7 positions match TRBD1. The CDR3 extends over 16 amino acids. The germline V gene has CDR1 LNHDA and CDR2 SQIVND (reference sequence). J was trimmed by 2 bases and V by 4 bases; bases with no gene match: 10. CDR3: CASSRAWTGVNTEAFF. In DNA form, the CDR3 reads TGTGCCAGTAGTAGGGCCTGGACAGGCGTTAACACTGAAGCTTTCTTT.

This clonotype was seen at least ten times. The gene calls are TRBV5-1 and TRBJ2-7; no firm D call. Trimming shortened V by 0 bases and J by 9 bases, and 19 bases separated the two germline ends. There are 15 residues in the CDR3. The V gene's germline CDR1 is SGHRS and CDR2 YFSETQ. The CDR3 bases are TGCGCCAGCAGCTTGGATGAGGTATACAATCGGGTGCAGTACTTC. Encoded protein: CASSLDEVYNRVQYF.

This clonotype has at least ten counts. The J gene is TRBJ2-7, the V gene TRBV30, with TRBD1 matching over 8 bases. The V gene's germline CDR1 is GTSNPN and CDR2 SVGIG (reference sequence). The CDR3 totals 14 residues. J was trimmed by 2 bases and V by 5 bases; bases with no gene match: 8. CDR3 sequence: CAWGRGTGAYEQYF. The CDR3 coding sequence is TGTGCCTGGGGACGCGGGACAGGAGCCTACGAGCAGTACTTC.

This clonotype was recorded a few times. This sequence joins TRBV4-1 and TRBJ2-5; 11 positions match TRBD2. Losses at the gene ends were 0 bases for V and 6 bases for J; bases not matched to a gene: 6. Germline V gene lookup returns CDR1 MGHRA and CDR2 YSYEKL. The CDR3 sequence is 16 residues long. Here the CDR3 DNA reads TGCGCCAGCAGCCAAGAGCTGGAGACTAGCGGGAAGACCCAGTACTTC. This codes for CASSQELETSGKTQYF.

This clonotype was detected ten times or more. The chain carries TRBV6-1 and TRBJ1-6; D is unclear. From germline, CDR1 is MNHNS and CDR2 SASEGT. The CDR3 has 14 amino acids. Trimming stripped 6 bases from V and 2 bases from J, with 8 bases between. CDR3: CASRAQAYNSPLHF. For the CDR3, the DNA is TGTGCCAGCAGGGCGCAGGCCTATAATTCACCCCTCCACTTT.

The table lists this clonotype with many counts. This chain uses TRBV5-1 with TRBJ1-1; maybe TRBD1 (6 bases). Between the trimmed V and J ends, which lost 0 bases and 5 bases, there was a span of 17 bases. Germline V gene lookup returns CDR1 SGHRS and CDR2 YFSETQ. The CDR3 length is 16 residues. The CDR3 loop reads CASSLVGALGETEAFF. The CDR3 nucleotides read TGCGCCAGCAGCTTGGTGGGGGCCCTCGGCGAAACTGAAGCTTTCTTT. The complete variable domain, with remaining parts taken from reference TRBV5-1 and TRBJ1-1, reads KAGVTQTPRYLIKTRGQQVTLSCSPISGHRSVSWYQQTPGQGLQFLFEYFSETQRNKGNFPGRFSGRQFSNSRSEMNVSTLELGDSALYLCASSLVGALGETEAFFGQGTRLTVV.

This clonotype was picked up many times. The CDR3 region has the DNA TGTGCCAGCAGCTACGCCCGGAACACTGAAGCTTTCTTT. This sequence encodes CASSYARNTEAFF. V gene TRBV6-2 or TRBV6-3 combines with J gene TRBJ1-1; D ambiguous. The CDR3 sequence is 13 residues long. The germline V gene has CDR1 MNHEY and CDR2 SVGEGT. The ends were cut back, 6 bases at V and 1 base at J, with 9 bases in the middle.

In its sample, this clonotype was seen many times. V is TRBV12-3 or TRBV12-4 and J is TRBJ1-1; no definite D call. CDR3 size: 12 residues. V was cut by 3 bases and J by 5 bases, with 7 bases left in between. CDR3 loop: CASSLSWTEAFF. The DNA for the CDR3 is TGTGCCAGCAGTTTGAGTTGGACTGAAGCTTTCTTT.

This clonotype was seen ten or more times. The chain combines TRBV7-6 with TRBJ1-5; tentative D call: TRBD1 (6 bases). V lost 1 base and J 5 bases, leaving 12 bases between the germline ends. Germline CDR1 reads SGHVS; CDR2 reads FNYEAQ. The CDR3 has 15 residues. In nucleotides, the CDR3 is TGTGCCAGCAGCTTAGATGGGGGGCGTGATCAGCCCCAGCATTTT. This codes for CASSLDGGRDQPQHF. Together with reference TRBV7-6 and TRBJ1-5, the CDR3 gives the full variable domain: GAGVSQSPRYKVTKRGQDVALRCDPISGHVSLYWYRQALGQGPEFLTYFNYEAQQDKSGLPNDRFSAERPEGSISTLTIQRTEQRDSAMYRCASSLDGGRDQPQHFGDGTRLSIL.

This clonotype occurred many times. The chain combines TRBV6-1 with TRBJ1-5; D is undetermined. Germline CDR1 is MNHNS and CDR2 is SASEGT. The CDR3 is 14 amino acids. Trimming stripped 1 base from V and 2 bases from J, with 6 bases between. The CDR3: CASSEGWGNQPQHF. The DNA for the CDR3 is TGTGCCAGCAGTGAAGGGTGGGGCAATCAGCCCCAGCATTTT.

At least ten counts were recorded for this clonotype. V gene TRBV20-1 combines with J gene TRBJ1-6; D is uncertain. The CDR3 totals 16 residues. Germline lookup yields CDR1 DFQATT and CDR2 SNEGSKA (reference sequence). The V end lost 0 bases, the J end lost 8 bases, and 17 bases lay between the germline ends. This CDR3 is CSARDPALGSDSPLHF. The CDR3 DNA follows: TGCAGTGCTAGAGATCCCGCCCTTGGATCCGATTCACCCCTCCACTTT.

This clonotype was detected a few times. This may be a read error, as it is one base from a much larger clone. This chain connects TRBV20-1 to TRBJ1-6; D not certain. Germline CDR1 DFQATT, CDR2 SNEGSKA (reference sequence). Between the trimmed V and J ends, which lost 5 bases and 6 bases, there was a span of 11 bases. The CDR3 length is 13 residues. Here the CDR3 DNA reads TGCAGTGCTGGTGTACAGTTTAATTCACCCCTCCACTTT. Amino acids: CSAGVQFNSPLHF.

This clonotype was counted many times. V is TRBV6-1 and J is TRBJ1-2; D is unclear. Germline-derived CDR1 and CDR2 are MNHNS and SASEGT. V dropped 3 bases and J dropped 0 bases, with 5 bases sitting between them. CDR3 length: 13 residues. Here the CDR3 reads CASSDLSNYGYTF. DNA for the CDR3: TGTGCCAGCAGTGACCTATCTAACTATGGCTACACCTTC.

The V call is TRBV6-1, the J call TRBJ2-7; 10 bases line up with TRBD2. Trimming removed 6 bases from V and 1 base from J; junction bases left unmatched: 6. The CDR3 has 15 residues. Germline CDR1 and CDR2: MNHNS and SASEGT. CDR3 bases: TGTGCCAGCAGGGGAGCGGGAGGGGCGTCCTACGAGCAGTACTTC. It is translated as CASRGAGGASYEQYF.

The sample holds many counts of this clonotype. The CDR3 sequence: CASSERSQSYEQYF. CDR3 coding DNA: TGTGCCAGCAGTGAAAGATCCCAGTCCTACGAGCAGTACTTC. The chain recombines TRBV6-1 with TRBJ2-7; no firm D call. Trimming pared 2 bases from V and 1 base from J, leaving 9 bases between. The CDR3 runs 14 residues. Germline assignment: CDR1 MNHNS and CDR2 SASEGT.

The table lists this clonotype with a few counts. V usage is TRBV6-5 and J usage is TRBJ1-5; D might be TRBD1 (5 bases). From germline, CDR1 is MNHEY and CDR2 SVGAGI. With 0 bases removed from V and 4 bases from J, the gap between germline ends came to 10 bases. This CDR3 is 15 amino acids long. The CDR3 region is CASSYSRQTNQPQHF. CDR3 bases: TGTGCCAGCAGTTACTCCAGACAGACGAATCAGCCCCAGCATTTT.

This clonotype was observed many times. The genes are TRBV19 and TRBJ1-3; TRBD1 might be the D (5 bases). The CDR3 contains 15 residues. Germline V gene sequence: CDR1 LNHDA, CDR2 SQIVND (reference sequence). The V and J ends lost 1 base and 0 bases respectively, with 7 bases between them. The CDR3 spells CASSIADSSGNTIYF. The CDR3 coding sequence is TGTGCCAGTAGTATAGCTGACAGCTCTGGAAACACCATATATTTT.

This clonotype was detected only a few times. J is TRBJ2-2 and V is TRBV6-2 or TRBV6-3; a weak D match, TRBD2 (6 bases). From germline, CDR1 is MNHEY and CDR2 SVGEGT. CDR3 size: 17 residues. V was clipped by 2 bases and J by 6 bases, with 19 bases between them. The CDR3 DNA sequence: TGTGCCAGCAGTTACCTGGCCTCGGAGGGGCGCTCCGGGGAGCTGTTTTTT. Translated, it gives CASSYLASEGRSGELFF.

This clonotype has a count of ten or more. This rearrangement joins TRBV11-1 to TRBJ2-7, with 7 positions matching TRBD2. The germline V gene has CDR1 SGHAT and CDR2 FQDESV (reference sequence). After removal of 4 bases from V and 3 bases from J, the junction contained 12 bases not matched to a gene. There are 16 residues in the CDR3. The CDR3 is CASSSGGYGVGYEQYF. The CDR3 nucleotides are TGTGCCAGCAGCTCGGGGGGATATGGTGTCGGCTACGAGCAGTACTTC.

This clonotype was observed at least ten times. The chain carries TRBV28 and TRBJ1-2; the D gene is possibly TRBD1 (5 bases). The CDR3 extends over 15 amino acids. V lost 3 bases and J lost 4, with 15 bases in between. The germline V gene has CDR1 MDHEN and CDR2 SYDVKM. CDR3 protein: CASSLAGPNVYGYTF. The CDR3 DNA is TGTGCCAGCAGTTTGGCGGGACCGAACGTCTATGGCTACACCTTC.

By proportion, this clonotype is large. The genes are TRBV15 and TRBJ2-7, with 9 bases identical to TRBD2. This CDR3 region has 16 residues. Per the germline V gene, CDR1 is LNHNV and CDR2 is YYDKDF (reference sequence). The V segment lost 4 bases and the J segment 4 bases; nucleotides outside the gene matches: 11. CDR3 in DNA: TGTGCCACCAGCATTTCAGCGGGAGGAAGTATGTACGAGCAGTACTTC. This translates into CATSISAGGSMYEQYF. The full variable domain, in which reference TRBV15 and TRBJ2-7 provide the parts outside the CDR3, is DAMVIQNPRYQVTQFGKPVTLSCSQTLNHNVMYWYQQKSSQAPKLLFHYYDKDFNNEADTPDNFQSRRPNTSFCFLDIRSPGLGDTAMYLCATSISAGGSMYEQYFGPGTRLTVT.

The table lists this clonotype with many counts. The chain employs TRBV15 and TRBJ2-6; the match to TRBD2 covers 12 bases. Germline V gene sequence: CDR1 LNHNV, CDR2 YYDKDF (reference sequence). J was trimmed by 2 bases and V by 1 base; bases with no gene match: 0. This CDR3 is built from 17 residues. The CDR3 nucleotides are TGTGCCACCAGCAGAGGACTAGCGGGAGCTGGGGCCAACGTCCTGACTTTC. Translation: CATSRGLAGAGANVLTF.